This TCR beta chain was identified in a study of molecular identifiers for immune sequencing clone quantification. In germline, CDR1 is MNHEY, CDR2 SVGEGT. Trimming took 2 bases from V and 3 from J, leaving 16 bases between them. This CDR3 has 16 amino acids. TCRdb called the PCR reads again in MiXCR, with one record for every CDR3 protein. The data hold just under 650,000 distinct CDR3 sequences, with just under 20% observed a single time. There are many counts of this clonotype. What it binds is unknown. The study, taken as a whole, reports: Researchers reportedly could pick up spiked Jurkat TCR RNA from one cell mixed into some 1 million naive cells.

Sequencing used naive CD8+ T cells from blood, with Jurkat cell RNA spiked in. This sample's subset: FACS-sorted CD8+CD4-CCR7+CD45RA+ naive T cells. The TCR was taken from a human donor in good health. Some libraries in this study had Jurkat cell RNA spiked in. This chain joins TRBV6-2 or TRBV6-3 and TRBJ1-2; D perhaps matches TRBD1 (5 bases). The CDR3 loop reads CASSYTVGGDDYGYTF. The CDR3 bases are TGTGCCAGCAGTTACACTGTCGGGGGAGACGACTATGGCTACACCTTC.